This TCR beta chain appears in the sequencing data of a study of T cell changes during pregnancy in multiple sclerosis. Assay used: immunoSEQ multiplex PCR; TCRdb lists only in-frame clones, some missing. The table lists about 12,000 clones, more than 70% of them singletons. The germline V gene has CDR1 SGHTS and CDR2 YDEGEE. Losses at the gene ends were 6 bases for V and 4 bases for J; bases not matched to a gene: 17. The CDR3 has 17 amino acids. The chain has TRBV5-8 and TRBJ2-5, with 8 bases matching TRBD2. The sequence derives from a female donor in good health, enrolled as a control in a pregnancy study. The source was CD8+ T cells from peripheral blood mononuclear cells, collected in the second trimester of pregnancy. In DNA, the CDR3 is TGTGCCAGCATTAACCCGGCGGCGGGAGGTATTTCAGAGACCCAGTACTTC. It encodes CASINPAAGGISETQYF. Combining the CDR3 with reference TRBV5-8 and TRBJ2-5 gives the whole variable domain EAGVTQSPTHLIKTRGQQATLRCSPISGHTSVYWYQQALGLGLQFLLWYDEGEERNRGNFPPRFSGRQFPNYSSELNVNALELEDSALYLCASINPAAGGISETQYFGPGTRLLVL.